The present T cell receptor (beta chain) was sequenced within a study of T cell repertoires in cytomegalovirus infection. Points from the study as a whole: The study found HLA-C-restricted CMV-specific TCR beta clonotypes dominating the ex vivo response.

CDR1 SEHNR and CDR2 FQNEAQ come from the germline V gene (reference sequence). The CDR3 has 13 amino acids. Trimming cost V 5 bases and J 4 bases, with 11 bases left between them. A single record per CDR3 protein comes from TCRdb applying MiXCR to the reads. This table has hundreds of thousands of distinct CDR3 sequences, around 10% appearing once. Only a few counts were recorded for this clonotype. Its antigen is unknown. This chain uses TRBV7-9 with TRBJ1-1; D not certain. Source material: PBMCs. This TCR was recovered from a human donor in good health (CMV status not recorded). Some clones in this sample may be carry-over from other donors' samples. The CDR3 region has the DNA TGTGCCAGCAGCCCTGGTAGGAGCACTGAAGCTTTCTTT. It is translated as CASSPGRSTEAFF.